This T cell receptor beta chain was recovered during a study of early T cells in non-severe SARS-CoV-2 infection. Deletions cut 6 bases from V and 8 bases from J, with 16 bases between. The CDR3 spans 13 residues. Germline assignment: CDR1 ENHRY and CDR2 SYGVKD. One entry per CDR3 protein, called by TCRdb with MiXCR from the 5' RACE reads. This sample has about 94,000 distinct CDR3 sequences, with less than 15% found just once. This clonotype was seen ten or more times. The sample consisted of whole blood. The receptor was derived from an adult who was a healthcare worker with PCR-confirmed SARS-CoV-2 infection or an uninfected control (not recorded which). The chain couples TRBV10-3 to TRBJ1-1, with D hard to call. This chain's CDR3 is CAISVTPGTEAFF. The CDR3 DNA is TGTGCCATCAGCGTGACCCCCGGTACGGAAGCTTTCTTT.